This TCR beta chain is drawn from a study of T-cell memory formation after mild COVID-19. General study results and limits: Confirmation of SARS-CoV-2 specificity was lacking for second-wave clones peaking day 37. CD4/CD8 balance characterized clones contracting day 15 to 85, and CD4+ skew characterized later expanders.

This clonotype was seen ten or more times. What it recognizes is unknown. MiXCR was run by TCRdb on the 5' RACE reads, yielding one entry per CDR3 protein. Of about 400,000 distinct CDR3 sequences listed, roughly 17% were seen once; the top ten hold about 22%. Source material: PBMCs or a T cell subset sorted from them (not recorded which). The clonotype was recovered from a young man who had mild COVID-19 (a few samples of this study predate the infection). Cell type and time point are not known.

The CDR3: CASSLAGQGKTQYF. CDR3 DNA sequence: TGCGCCAGCAGCCTCGCCGGACAGGGGAAGACCCAGTACTTC. J is TRBJ2-5 and V is TRBV5-1, with 9 positions matching TRBD1. The germline V gene has CDR1 SGHRS and CDR2 YFSETQ. Trimming removed 4 bases from V and 6 bases from J; junction bases left unmatched: 7. The CDR3 totals 14 residues.